This T cell receptor (beta chain) was identified in a study of cytomegalovirus exposure and HLA in healthy donors. 60 Vbeta and 13 Jbeta primers were used in PCR. Assay: immunoSEQ multiplex PCR; the TCRdb copy retains only in-frame clones and omits some. Found here are around 110,000 clones, 65% to 75% of them singletons; the top ten hold 4% to 5.5%. It was healthy bone marrow donors who served as donors. General study points: Segments of the TCR beta V type were, in most cases, productive about 87% or about 30% of the time in an earlier analysis. Overall, under 200 TCR beta chains were annotated as cytomegalovirus-associated.

This clone has just one count. Antigen unknown. This clonotype was obtained from a man aged 25 to 40 in good health and CMV-seropositive. Sequencing was carried out using PBMCs.

DNA for the CDR3: TGTGCCAGCAGTCCCAGCGGTTCTCCCCGGGAGACCCAGTACTTC. It specifies CASSPSGSPRETQYF. The rearrangement uses TRBV7-2 and TRBJ2-5, with D possibly matching TRBD2 (5 bases). V gave up 6 bases and J gave up 5 bases, with 19 bases separating them. The CDR3 consists of 15 residues. The V gene's germline CDR1 is SGHTA and CDR2 FQGNSA.